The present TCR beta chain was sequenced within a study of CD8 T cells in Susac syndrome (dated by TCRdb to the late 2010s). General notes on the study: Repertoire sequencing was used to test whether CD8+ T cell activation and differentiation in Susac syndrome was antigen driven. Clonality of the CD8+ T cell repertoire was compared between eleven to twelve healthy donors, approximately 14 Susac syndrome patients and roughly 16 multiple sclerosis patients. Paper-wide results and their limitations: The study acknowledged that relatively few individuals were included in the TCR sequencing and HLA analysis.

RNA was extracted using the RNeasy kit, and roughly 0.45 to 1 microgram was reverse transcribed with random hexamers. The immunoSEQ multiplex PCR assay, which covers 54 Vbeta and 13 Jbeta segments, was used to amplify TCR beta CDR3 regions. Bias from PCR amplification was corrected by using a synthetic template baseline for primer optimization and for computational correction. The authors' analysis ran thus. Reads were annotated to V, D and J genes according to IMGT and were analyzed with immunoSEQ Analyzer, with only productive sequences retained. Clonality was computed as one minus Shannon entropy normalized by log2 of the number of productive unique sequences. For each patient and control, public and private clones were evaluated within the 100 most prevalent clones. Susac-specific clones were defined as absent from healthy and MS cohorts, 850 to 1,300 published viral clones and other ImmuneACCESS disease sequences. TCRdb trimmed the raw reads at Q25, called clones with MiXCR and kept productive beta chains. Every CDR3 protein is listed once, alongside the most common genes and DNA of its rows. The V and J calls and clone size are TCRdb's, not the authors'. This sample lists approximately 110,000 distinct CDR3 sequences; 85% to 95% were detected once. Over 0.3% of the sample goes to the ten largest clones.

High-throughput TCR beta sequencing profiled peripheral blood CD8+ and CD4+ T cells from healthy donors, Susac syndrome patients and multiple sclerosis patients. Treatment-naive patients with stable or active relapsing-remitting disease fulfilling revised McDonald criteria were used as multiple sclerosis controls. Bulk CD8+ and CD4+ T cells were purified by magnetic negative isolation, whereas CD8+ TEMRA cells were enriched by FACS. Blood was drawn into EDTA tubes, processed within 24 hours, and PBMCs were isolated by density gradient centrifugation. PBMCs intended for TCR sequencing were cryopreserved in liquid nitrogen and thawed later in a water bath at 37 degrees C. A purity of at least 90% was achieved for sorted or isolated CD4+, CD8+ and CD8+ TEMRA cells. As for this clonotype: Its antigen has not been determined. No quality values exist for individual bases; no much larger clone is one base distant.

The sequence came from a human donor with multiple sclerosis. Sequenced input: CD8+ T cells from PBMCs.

The nucleotide sequence reads as follows: TGTGCCATCAGGCAGGACATCTCGTATAGGGAGCAGTTCTTC. Its amino acids are CAIRQDISYREQFF. This chain is built from TRBV10-3 and TRBJ2-1, with TRBD1 perhaps the D gene, on 5 matching bases. V gives up 6 bases and J gives up 10 bases, and the segment between their germline ends measures 19 bases. The germline V gene supplies CDR1 ENHRY and CDR2 SYGVKD. From the cysteine up to the phenylalanine, the CDR3 has a length of 14 residues. Kept here is only the CDR3 DNA, which spans 42 bases and is read in frame from base 1.